Listed below are T cell receptor beta chains from one sample, sequenced in a study of siplizumab effects on memory and regulatory T cells. Sequencing used immunoSEQ multiplex PCR; TCRdb keeps in-frame clones, though not all of them. The sample has 87,000 or so clones; approximately 93% are singletons. The sample consisted of non-Treg CD4+ T cells sorted from blood. Receptors originate from a human donor in good health. Each CDR3 is given with its conserved first and last residue. The D gene is left open where the match is weak. Not all rows give a size; the values are once, few, many and, for expanded clones, a class.

v_gene: TRBV15
j_gene: TRBJ2-7
d_gene: -
abundance: -
CDR3aa: CATSRADGSYEQYF
CDR3nt: TGTGCCACCAGCAGAGCGGACGGCTCCTACGAGCAGTACTTC

v_gene: TRBV4-1
j_gene: TRBJ1-4
d_gene: -
abundance: -
CDR3aa: CASSQRDGDNEKLFF
CDR3nt: TGCGCCAGCAGCCAACGGGACGGGGATAATGAAAAACTGTTTTTT

v_gene: TRBV27
j_gene: TRBJ2-6
d_gene: -
abundance: -
CDR3aa: CASGPGRGARTGANVLTF
CDR3nt: TGTGCCAGCGGCCCCGGTCGGGGGGCGCGTACTGGGGCCAACGTCCTGACTTTC

v_gene: TRBV6-1
j_gene: TRBJ2-3
d_gene: -
abundance: -
CDR3aa: CASSWGTDTQYF
CDR3nt: TGTGCCAGCAGCTGGGGCACAGATACGCAGTATTTT

v_gene: TRBV5-1
j_gene: TRBJ1-2
d_gene: TRBD1
abundance: -
CDR3aa: CASSTRGTGIPSNYGYTF
CDR3nt: TGCGCCAGCAGCACCCGGGGGACAGGGATCCCCTCTAACTATGGCTACACCTTC

v_gene: TRBV6-5
j_gene: TRBJ2-3
d_gene: -
abundance: -
CDR3aa: CASGSGQSTDTQYF
CDR3nt: TGTGCCAGCGGGTCGGGCCAAAGCACAGATACGCAGTATTTT

v_gene: TRBV30
j_gene: TRBJ1-3
d_gene: -
abundance: -
CDR3aa: CAWTLSSGNTIYF
CDR3nt: TGTGCCTGGACCCTATCCTCTGGAAACACCATATATTTT

v_gene: TRBV5-8
j_gene: TRBJ1-5
d_gene: -
abundance: -
CDR3aa: CASSLGFNQPQHF
CDR3nt: TGTGCCAGCAGCTTGGGCTTTAATCAGCCCCAGCATTTT

v_gene: TRBV6-5
j_gene: TRBJ2-7
d_gene: -
abundance: -
CDR3aa: CASKGLGTYEQYF
CDR3nt: TGTGCCAGCAAAGGGTTAGGAACCTACGAGCAGTACTTC

v_gene: TRBV7-9
j_gene: TRBJ2-5
d_gene: -
abundance: -
CDR3aa: CASSPDTGAQYF
CDR3nt: TGTGCCAGCAGCCCTGATACCGGGGCCCAGTACTTC

v_gene: TRBV7-2
j_gene: TRBJ2-7
d_gene: TRBD2
abundance: -
CDR3aa: CASSSGLAGVREQYF
CDR3nt: TGTGCCAGCAGCTCGGGACTAGCGGGAGTGAGGGAGCAGTACTTC

v_gene: TRBV5-6
j_gene: TRBJ1-2
d_gene: TRBD1
abundance: -
CDR3aa: CASSLVTGGDGYTF
CDR3nt: TGTGCCAGCAGCTTGGTTACAGGGGGCGATGGCTACACCTTC

v_gene: TRBV4-2
j_gene: TRBJ2-1
d_gene: TRBD2
abundance: -
CDR3aa: CASSQDVLGAGGLNEQFF
CDR3nt: TGTGCCAGCAGCCAAGATGTATTAGGAGCGGGAGGGCTCAATGAGCAGTTCTTC

v_gene: TRBV5-6
j_gene: TRBJ1-1
d_gene: -
abundance: -
CDR3aa: CASSSGITTEAFF
CDR3nt: TGTGCCAGCAGCTCAGGGATTACCACTGAAGCTTTCTTT

v_gene: TRBV4-2
j_gene: TRBJ2-5
d_gene: -
abundance: -
CDR3aa: CASSPTGTQETQYF
CDR3nt: TGTGCCAGCAGCCCCACCGGGACTCAAGAGACCCAGTACTTC

v_gene: TRBV9
j_gene: TRBJ2-3
d_gene: TRBD2
abundance: -
CDR3aa: CASSSRDLVLAGVSTDTQYF
CDR3nt: TGTGCCAGCAGCTCCCGAGACCTGGTTTTAGCGGGAGTTAGCACAGATACGCAGTATTTT

v_gene: TRBV7-2
j_gene: TRBJ2-3
d_gene: TRBD2
abundance: -
CDR3aa: CASSLLAGASTDTQYF
CDR3nt: TGTGCCAGCAGCTTGCTAGCGGGGGCCTCCACAGATACGCAGTATTTT

v_gene: TRBV28
j_gene: TRBJ1-5
d_gene: -
abundance: -
CDR3aa: CAILTASNQPQHF
CDR3nt: TGTGCCATCCTCACTGCGAGCAATCAGCCCCAGCATTTT

v_gene: TRBV6-5
j_gene: TRBJ2-5
d_gene: -
abundance: -
CDR3aa: CASSHEGTQYF
CDR3nt: TGTGCCAGCAGTCACGAGGGGACCCAGTACTTC

v_gene: TRBV19
j_gene: TRBJ1-6
d_gene: -
abundance: -
CDR3aa: CASSSLGPGNSPLHF
CDR3nt: TGTGCCAGTAGTAGTTTAGGTCCAGGCAATTCACCCCTCCACTTT

v_gene: TRBV4-2
j_gene: TRBJ1-6
d_gene: TRBD1
abundance: -
CDR3aa: CASSQELSGQGGSPLHF
CDR3nt: TGTGCCAGCAGCCAAGAACTATCGGGACAGGGAGGGTCACCCCTCCACTTT

v_gene: TRBV28
j_gene: TRBJ1-5
d_gene: TRBD1
abundance: once
CDR3aa: CASSTAAGTGNQPQHF
CDR3nt: TGTGCCAGCAGTACCGCGGCCGGGACAGGGAATCAGCCCCAGCATTTT

v_gene: TRBV11-3
j_gene: TRBJ2-1
d_gene: TRBD2
abundance: -
CDR3aa: CASSLELSSGSNEQFF
CDR3nt: TGTGCCAGCAGCTTAGAACTTTCTAGCGGGAGTAATGAGCAGTTCTTC

v_gene: TRBV4-1
j_gene: TRBJ1-1
d_gene: -
abundance: -
CDR3aa: CASSQGGQGRTFF
CDR3nt: TGCGCCAGCAGCCAAGGGGGGCAGGGTAGAACTTTCTTT

v_gene: TRBV2
j_gene: TRBJ1-1
d_gene: TRBD1
abundance: -
CDR3aa: CASSGRTGPPPEAFF
CDR3nt: TGTGCCAGCAGTGGACGGACAGGACCGCCGCCTGAAGCTTTCTTT

v_gene: TRBV7-2
j_gene: TRBJ2-1
d_gene: -
abundance: -
CDR3aa: CASSLEGSHEQFF
CDR3nt: TGTGCCAGCAGCTTAGAGGGGTCCCATGAGCAGTTCTTC

v_gene: TRBV28
j_gene: TRBJ1-2
d_gene: TRBD1
abundance: -
CDR3aa: CASSSGQGRTYGYTF
CDR3nt: TGTGCCAGCAGTTCCGGACAGGGGCGGACCTATGGCTACACCTTC

v_gene: TRBV10-2
j_gene: TRBJ1-5
d_gene: TRBD1
abundance: -
CDR3aa: CASAVTGVNQPQHF
CDR3nt: TGCGCCAGCGCCGTGACAGGGGTCAATCAGCCCCAGCATTTT

v_gene: TRBV10-3
j_gene: TRBJ2-6
d_gene: -
abundance: -
CDR3aa: CAISESAGASSGANVLTF
CDR3nt: TGTGCCATCAGTGAGTCGGCAGGGGCGAGCTCTGGGGCCAACGTCCTGACTTTC

v_gene: TRBV2
j_gene: TRBJ2-1
d_gene: TRBD1
abundance: -
CDR3aa: CASRGGTGAYNEQFF
CDR3nt: TGTGCCAGCAGAGGGGGGACAGGGGCCTACAATGAGCAGTTCTTC

v_gene: TRBV6-1
j_gene: TRBJ1-6
d_gene: -
abundance: -
CDR3aa: CASGIGDSPLHF
CDR3nt: TGTGCCAGCGGTATCGGGGACTCACCCCTCCACTTT

v_gene: TRBV5-4
j_gene: TRBJ2-1
d_gene: TRBD1
abundance: -
CDR3aa: CASSLTTGDNEQFF
CDR3nt: TGTGCCAGCAGCCTAACGACAGGGGACAATGAGCAGTTCTTC

v_gene: TRBV5-4
j_gene: TRBJ1-2
d_gene: TRBD1
abundance: -
CDR3aa: CASSLTGGIGYTF
CDR3nt: TGTGCCAGCAGCCTGACAGGGGGCATTGGCTACACCTTC

v_gene: TRBV5-1
j_gene: TRBJ1-1
d_gene: -
abundance: -
CDR3aa: CASSLGTEAFF
CDR3nt: TGCGCCAGCAGCTTGGGCACTGAAGCTTTCTTT

v_gene: TRBV27
j_gene: TRBJ2-7
d_gene: TRBD2
abundance: -
CDR3aa: CASSFSGGGSYEQYF
CDR3nt: TGTGCCAGCAGTTTCTCCGGGGGGGGGTCCTACGAGCAGTACTTC

v_gene: TRBV4-1
j_gene: TRBJ2-2
d_gene: -
abundance: -
CDR3aa: CASSAPLSTGELFF
CDR3nt: TGCGCCAGCAGCGCTCCACTGTCCACCGGGGAGCTGTTTTTT

v_gene: TRBV11-2
j_gene: TRBJ2-5
d_gene: -
abundance: -
CDR3aa: CASGSQETQYF
CDR3nt: TGTGCCAGCGGGAGCCAAGAGACCCAGTACTTC

v_gene: TRBV2
j_gene: TRBJ1-2
d_gene: TRBD1
abundance: -
CDR3aa: CASSETGGRSSGYTF
CDR3nt: TGTGCCAGCAGTGAAACAGGGGGCAGGTCTTCTGGCTACACCTTC

v_gene: TRBV6-1
j_gene: TRBJ2-2
d_gene: -
abundance: -
CDR3aa: CASSERGGSNTGELFF
CDR3nt: TGTGCCAGCAGTGAAAGGGGGGGCTCGAACACCGGGGAGCTGTTTTTT

v_gene: TRBV21-1
j_gene: TRBJ2-3
d_gene: -
abundance: -
CDR3aa: CASSTSEGGGTDTQYF
CDR3nt: TGTGCCAGCAGCACCTCAGAGGGGGGAGGCACAGATACGCAGTATTTT

v_gene: TRBV6-4
j_gene: TRBJ2-7
d_gene: -
abundance: -
CDR3aa: CASSARDYEQYF
CDR3nt: TGTGCCAGCAGTGCCCGGGATTACGAGCAGTACTTC

v_gene: TRBV5-1
j_gene: TRBJ1-5
d_gene: -
abundance: -
CDR3aa: CASSLAGGNQPQHF
CDR3nt: TGCGCCAGCAGCTTGGCCGGGGGGAATCAGCCCCAGCATTTT

v_gene: TRBV7-9
j_gene: TRBJ1-5
d_gene: -
abundance: -
CDR3aa: CASSPSGDQPQHF
CDR3nt: TGTGCCAGCAGCCCGTCAGGGGATCAGCCCCAGCATTTT

v_gene: TRBV6-6
j_gene: TRBJ1-2
d_gene: -
abundance: once
CDR3aa: CAYRDNNYGYTF
CDR3nt: TGTGCCTACCGGGACAATAACTATGGCTACACCTTC

v_gene: TRBV9
j_gene: TRBJ2-1
d_gene: TRBD2
abundance: -
CDR3aa: CASSVGASGNYNEQFF
CDR3nt: TGTGCCAGCAGCGTAGGGGCTAGCGGTAACTACAATGAGCAGTTCTTC

v_gene: TRBV7-8
j_gene: TRBJ2-4
d_gene: -
abundance: -
CDR3aa: CASSPPGRLAKNIQYF
CDR3nt: TGTGCCAGCAGCCCGCCCGGACGACTAGCCAAAAACATTCAGTACTTC

v_gene: TRBV7-2
j_gene: TRBJ2-7
d_gene: -
abundance: -
CDR3aa: CASSLGGAIYEQYF
CDR3nt: TGTGCCAGCAGCTTAGGAGGTGCCATCTACGAGCAGTACTTC

v_gene: TRBV10-3
j_gene: TRBJ2-5
d_gene: TRBD2
abundance: -
CDR3aa: CAAKPGLAGQGTQYF
CDR3nt: TGTGCCGCAAAACCGGGACTAGCGGGACAAGGGACCCAGTACTTC

v_gene: TRBV6-6
j_gene: TRBJ2-7
d_gene: -
abundance: -
CDR3aa: CASNSRAGSSYEQYF
CDR3nt: TGTGCCAGCAACTCGAGGGCGGGAAGCTCCTACGAGCAGTACTTC

v_gene: TRBV28
j_gene: TRBJ1-1
d_gene: -
abundance: -
CDR3aa: CASNDPAGALNTEAFF
CDR3nt: TGTGCCAGCAACGATCCTGCGGGGGCCTTGAACACTGAAGCTTTCTTT

v_gene: TRBV7-6
j_gene: TRBJ1-2
d_gene: -
abundance: few
CDR3aa: CASSSFGQKANYGYTF
CDR3nt: TGTGCCAGCAGCTCCTTCGGACAGAAAGCTAACTATGGCTACACCTTC

v_gene: TRBV11-2
j_gene: TRBJ2-7
d_gene: -
abundance: -
CDR3aa: CASSQRLGSYEQYF
CDR3nt: TGTGCCAGCAGCCAGAGGTTGGGTAGCTACGAGCAGTACTTC